This T cell receptor beta chain was captured in a study of CXCR3-negative and CXCR3-positive naive CD8 T cells. Study-wide background: There were about 150 million TRB reads altogether, and each library had about 1.5 +/- 0.3 million of them. Notes on the study in general: More hydrophobic TRB CDR3s occurred in CXCR3-positive than in CXCR3-negative naive cells. Both naive subsets carried similar amounts of surface CD5, so TCR strength was inferred from TRB CDR3 properties. Both naive subsets, CXCR3-negative and CXCR3-positive, displayed similar TRBV-TRBJ usage, unlike memory cells.

Turning to this clonotype: Antigen specificity is unknown.

Germline loops: CDR1 LGHDT, CDR2 YNNKEL (reference sequence). This CDR3 comprises 17 residues. Via 5' RACE with UMI labels, TRB cDNA libraries were prepared. TCRdb re-called the 5' RACE reads and shows each CDR3 protein once, DNA omitted. In all, the sample yields approximately 140,000 distinct CDR3 sequences. This TCR was recovered from a human donor in good health. Some clones in this sample may be carry-over from other donors' samples. This chain joins TRBV3-1 and TRBJ1-2. Sequences were obtained from naive CXCR3+ CD8+ T cells from blood. Subset of the sample: CD45RO-CCR7+CD27+CD95- naive CD8+ T cells expressing CXCR3 (TNR3+). This CDR3 reads CASSQEILRGRGYGYTF.